The source of this T cell receptor (beta chain) is a study of CD8+CD57+ T cells in acquired aplastic anemia. General observations from the study: There were roughly 30 CD8+ CDR3 sequences that occurred in both patients and controls.

TCR beta VDJ combinations and CDR3 sequences were profiled from genomic DNA. In TCRdb, the reads were re-called with MiXCR into one record per CDR3 protein. The table shows some 180,000 distinct CDR3 sequences, with approximately 46% occurring only once. V shed 5 bases and J shed 8 bases, with 15 bases lying between them. The CDR3 spans 14 residues. Germline V gene data show CDR1 as SEHNR and CDR2 as FQNEAQ (reference sequence). The sample holds many counts of this clonotype. Its target is unknown. This rearrangement joins TRBV7-9 to TRBJ1-4; possible D gene TRBD1, 5 bases. Specimen: sorted CD4+, CD8+, or CD8+CD57+ T cells (not recorded which) from PBMCs. This TCR was sampled from a human donor in good health. CDR3 loop: CASSLGRGREKLFF. As DNA, the CDR3 is TGTGCCAGCAGCCTGGGACGGGGAAGGGAAAAACTGTTTTTT. The full variable domain, in which reference TRBV7-9 and TRBJ1-4 provide the parts outside the CDR3, is DTGVSQNPRHKITKRGQNVTFRCDPISEHNRLYWYRQTLGQGPEFLTYFQNEAQLEKSRLLSDRFSAERPKGSFSTLEIQRTEQGDSAMYLCASSLGRGREKLFFGSGTQLSVL.